The text below deals with one TCR beta chain. This sample was included in a study of T cell responses to AZD1222 COVID-19 vaccine. Germline CDR1 SGHAT, CDR2 FQNNGV. The V end was cut by 4 bases, the J end by 3 bases, with 11 bases between. The CDR3 has 14 amino acids. The data were produced by immunoSEQ multiplex PCR, yet TCRdb's version contains in-frame clones alone and is incomplete. Among about 100,000 clones listed, about 90% were seen once. The source is an adult who received the AZD1222 COVID-19 vaccine. The chain links TRBV11-2 to TRBJ2-3; a possible D gene is TRBD2 (6 bases). Specimen: peripheral blood, collected 28 days after the second AZD1222 dose. The chain's CDR3 is CASSSAGTTDTQYF. The DNA for the CDR3 is TGTGCCAGCAGCTCCGCGGGGACGACAGATACGCAGTATTTT.